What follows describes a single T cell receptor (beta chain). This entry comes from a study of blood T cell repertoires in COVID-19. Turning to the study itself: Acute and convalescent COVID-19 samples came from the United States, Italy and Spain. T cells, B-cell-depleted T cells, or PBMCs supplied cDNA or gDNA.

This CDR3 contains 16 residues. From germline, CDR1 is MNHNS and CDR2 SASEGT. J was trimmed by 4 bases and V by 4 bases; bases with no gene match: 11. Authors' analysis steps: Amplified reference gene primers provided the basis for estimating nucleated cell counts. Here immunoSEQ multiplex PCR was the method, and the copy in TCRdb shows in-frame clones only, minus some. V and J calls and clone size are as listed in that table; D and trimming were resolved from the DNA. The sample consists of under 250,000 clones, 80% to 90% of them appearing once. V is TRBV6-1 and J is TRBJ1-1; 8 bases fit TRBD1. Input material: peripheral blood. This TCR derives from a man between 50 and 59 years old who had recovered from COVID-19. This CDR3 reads CASSGGRGQGSTEAFF. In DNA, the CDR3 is TGTGCCAGCAGTGGGGGGCGCGGACAGGGATCCACTGAAGCTTTCTTT.